In its sample, the clone carrying this TCR beta chain was seen once. Germline V gene data show CDR1 as MNHEY and CDR2 as SVGAGI. This CDR3 is built from 13 residues. Trimming shortened V by 2 bases and J by 4 bases, and 6 bases separated the two germline ends. The data were taken from a study of siplizumab effects on memory and regulatory T cells. Data came from immunoSEQ multiplex PCR; TCRdb stores just in-frame clones and leaves some out. This table holds around 87,000 clones, just under 90% found once. This chain joins TRBV6-5 and TRBJ2-1; D is perhaps TRBD1 (5 bases). The sequencing input was CD4+ T cells sorted from blood. The sequence was collected from a human donor in good health. The CDR3 nucleotides are TGTGCCAGCAGTTACGCAGGGTACAATGAGCAGTTCTTC. This codes for CASSYAGYNEQFF.